The source of this T cell receptor beta chain is a study of Ad26.COV2.S vaccination and SARS-CoV-2 variants. Overall study: Each vaccinee took Ad26.COV2.S intramuscularly, once or twice 56 days apart. Study conclusions and caveats: An underestimation of total T cell responses may have resulted from the TCR breadth and depth analyses. Vaccinees displayed broader spike-specific TCR repertoires than placebo recipients.

Data came from immunoSEQ multiplex PCR; TCRdb stores just in-frame clones and leaves some out. The sample yields roughly 380,000 clones, about nine tenths seen once. Per germline, CDR1 DFQATT and CDR2 SNEGSKA (reference sequence). V lost 8 bases and J 2 bases, leaving 7 bases between the germline ends. The CDR3 sequence is 10 residues long. Concerning this clone itself: What it binds is not known.

Treatment described: 15 to 20 received Ad26.COV2.S at low or high dose, single or two shots; 5 received placebo; per-sample allocation not given. Following the first vaccine or placebo injection, samples were taken on day 63. The chain has TRBV20-1 and TRBJ2-7, with D unclear. This sequence originates from a person between 18 and 65 years old who received the Ad26.COV2.S COVID-19 vaccine or a placebo. The sample was peripheral blood, taken in a trial of Ad26.COV2.S vaccine versus placebo. The CDR3 region has the DNA TGCAGTATTGCACCCTACGAGCAGTACTTC. This encodes CSIAPYEQYF.